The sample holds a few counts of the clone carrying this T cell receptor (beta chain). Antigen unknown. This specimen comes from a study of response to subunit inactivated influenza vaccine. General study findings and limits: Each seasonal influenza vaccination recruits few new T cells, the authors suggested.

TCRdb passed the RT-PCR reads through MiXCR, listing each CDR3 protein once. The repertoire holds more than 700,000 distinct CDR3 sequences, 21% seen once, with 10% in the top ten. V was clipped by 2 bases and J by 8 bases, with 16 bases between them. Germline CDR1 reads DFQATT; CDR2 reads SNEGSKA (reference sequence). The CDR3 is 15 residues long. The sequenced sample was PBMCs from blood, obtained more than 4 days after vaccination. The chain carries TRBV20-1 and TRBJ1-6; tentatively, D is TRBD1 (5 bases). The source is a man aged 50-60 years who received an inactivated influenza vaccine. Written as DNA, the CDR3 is TGCAGTGCTAGACCTCAGAGGGGATTGTATTCACCCCTCCACTTT. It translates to CSARPQRGLYSPLHF.